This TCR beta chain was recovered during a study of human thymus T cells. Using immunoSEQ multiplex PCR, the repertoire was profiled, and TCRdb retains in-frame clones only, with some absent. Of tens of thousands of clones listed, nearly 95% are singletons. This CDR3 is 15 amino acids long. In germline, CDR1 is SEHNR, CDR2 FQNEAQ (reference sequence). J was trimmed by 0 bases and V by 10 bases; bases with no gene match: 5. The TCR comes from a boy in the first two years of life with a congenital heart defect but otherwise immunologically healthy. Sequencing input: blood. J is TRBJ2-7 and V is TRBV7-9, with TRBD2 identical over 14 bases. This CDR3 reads CATSGLAGDSYEQYF. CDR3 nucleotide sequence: TGTGCCACCTCGGGACTAGCGGGGGACTCCTACGAGCAGTACTTC.